This TCR beta chain was recovered during a study of blood T cells in healthy people across ages. It was with a sample-barcoded 5' primer and a J-beta primer mix that a second PCR of about 7 to 12 cycles was run. TCRdb reanalysed the 5' RACE reads using MiXCR and keeps one entry per CDR3 protein. The sample contains 750,000 to 850,000 distinct CDR3 sequences, 20% to 25% of which appear only once. The CDR3 has 13 residues. CDR1 and CDR2 (germline): MNHEY, SVGAGI. The ends were cut back, 8 bases at V and 2 bases at J, with 11 bases in the middle. Each sample yielded at least 7 million isolated PBMCs. This clonotype was detected only once. The sample was also reused in another study, on T cells of mothers and their children. Turning to that study: Persisting microchimeric T cell clones went undetected.

The sample was blood. V gene TRBV6-5 combines with J gene TRBJ2-3; D not resolved. The receptor's source is a boy under 18 in good health. The CDR3 loop reads CASHEENTDTQYF. The CDR3 region has the DNA TGTGCCAGCCACGAAGAAAACACAGATACGCAGTATTTT.